This TCR beta chain was sequenced in a study of cytomegalovirus exposure and HLA in healthy donors. Study-wide results and limits: Earlier results showed most TCR beta V segments being productive about 87% or about 30% of the time. Fewer N-insertions (relative to the approximately 700-donor mean) were reportedly seen in an Asian-associated ancestry cluster in a later analysis.

A multiplex PCR was run with 60 Vbeta primers and 13 Jbeta primers. TCRdb's table, derived via immunoSEQ multiplex PCR, lists solely in-frame clones and lacks some. The sample holds approximately 200,000 clones, over 60% seen once. Comment on this clone: Antigen unknown.

The germline gives CDR1 MNHEY, CDR2 SMNVEV (reference sequence). The V gene end was trimmed by 4 bases and the J gene end by 0 bases; junction bases not matched to a gene: 8. The CDR3 contains 16 residues. The clonotype was recovered from a man in his forties or fifties in good health and CMV-seronegative. The V and J genes are TRBV27 and TRBJ1-1, with TRBD1 matching 7 bases. The specimen was PBMCs. This CDR3 reads CASSSHRGPLNTEAFF. The DNA for the CDR3 is TGTGCCAGCAGTTCACACAGGGGACCCCTGAACACTGAAGCTTTCTTT.